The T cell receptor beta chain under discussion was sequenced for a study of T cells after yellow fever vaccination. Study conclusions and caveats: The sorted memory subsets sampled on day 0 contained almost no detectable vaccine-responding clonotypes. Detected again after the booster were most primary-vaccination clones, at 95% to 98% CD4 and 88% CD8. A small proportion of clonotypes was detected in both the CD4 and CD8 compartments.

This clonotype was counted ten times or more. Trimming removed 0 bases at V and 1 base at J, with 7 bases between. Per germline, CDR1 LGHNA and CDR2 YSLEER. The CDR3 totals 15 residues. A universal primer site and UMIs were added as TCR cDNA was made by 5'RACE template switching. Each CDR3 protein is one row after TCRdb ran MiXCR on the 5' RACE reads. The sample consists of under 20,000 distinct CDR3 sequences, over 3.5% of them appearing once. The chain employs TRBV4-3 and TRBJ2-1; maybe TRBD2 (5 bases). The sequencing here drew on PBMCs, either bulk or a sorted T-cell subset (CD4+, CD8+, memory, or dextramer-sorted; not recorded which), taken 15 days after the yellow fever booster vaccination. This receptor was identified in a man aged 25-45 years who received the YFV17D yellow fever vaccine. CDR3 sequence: CASSQDGGSYNEQFF. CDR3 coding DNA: TGCGCCAGCAGCCAAGACGGAGGTTCCTACAATGAGCAGTTCTTC.